Described below is a single T cell receptor (beta chain) sequence and its context. Its specificity is not known. J was trimmed by 10 bases and V by 4 bases; bases with no gene match: 4. The CDR3 sequence is 13 residues long. Germline CDR1 reads KGHSH; CDR2 reads LQKENI. Profiling relied on immunoSEQ multiplex PCR, and the TCRdb table lists in-frame clones only, not all of them. The sample consists of tens of thousands of clones, about 89% of them appearing once. This specimen comes from a study of OX40 agonist ivuxolimab in advanced cancers. Study background: Past anti-PD-1, anti-PD-L1 or anti-CTLA-4 therapy was accepted, and 40% to 50% had received some.

Study observations and caveats: The study observed clonal expansion of CD4+ and CD8+ blood T cells by week 6 at 0.1 to 3.0 mg/kg. Also showing low normalized T-cell clonal expansion were some of the nonresponders.

The sequence was collected from an adult with an advanced solid tumor such as melanoma, head and neck, liver or kidney cancer. The sample consisted of CD4+ or CD8+ T cells sorted from blood, taken in a trial of the OX40 agonist ivuxolimab. This chain joins TRBV18 and TRBJ2-1; 10 bases agree with TRBD1. The chain's CDR3 is CASSLGQGGEQFF. The CDR3 DNA reads as TGTGCCAGCTCACTTGGACAGGGGGGCGAGCAGTTCTTC. The complete variable domain, with remaining parts taken from reference TRBV18 and TRBJ2-1, reads NAGVMQNPRHLVRRRGQEARLRCSPMKGHSHVYWYRQLPEEGLKFMVYLQKENIIDESGMPKERFSAEFPKEGPSILRIQQVVRGDSAAYFCASSLGQGGEQFFGPGTRLTVL.